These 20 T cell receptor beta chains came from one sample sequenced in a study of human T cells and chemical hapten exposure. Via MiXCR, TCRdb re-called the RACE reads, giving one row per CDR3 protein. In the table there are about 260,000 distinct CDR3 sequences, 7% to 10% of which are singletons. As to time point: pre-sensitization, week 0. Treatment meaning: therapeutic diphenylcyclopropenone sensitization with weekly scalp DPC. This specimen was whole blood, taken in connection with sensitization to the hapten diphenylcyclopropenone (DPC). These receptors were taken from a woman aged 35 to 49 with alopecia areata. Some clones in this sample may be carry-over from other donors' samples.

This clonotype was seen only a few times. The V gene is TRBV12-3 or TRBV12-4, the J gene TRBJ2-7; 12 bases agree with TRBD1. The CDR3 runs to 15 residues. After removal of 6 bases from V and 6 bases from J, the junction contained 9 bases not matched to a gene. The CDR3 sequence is CASRSIRDRGLEQYF. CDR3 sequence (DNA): TGTGCCAGCAGGTCGATCCGGGACAGGGGGCTCGAGCAGTACTTC.

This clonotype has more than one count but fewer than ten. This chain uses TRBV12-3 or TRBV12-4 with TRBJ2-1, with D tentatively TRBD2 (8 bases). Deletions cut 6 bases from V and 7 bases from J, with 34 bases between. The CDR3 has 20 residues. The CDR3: CASSLTITGVKAGAGNEQFF. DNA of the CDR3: TGTGCCAGCAGCCTTACTATAACAGGGGTAAAAGCGGGAGCTGGGAATGAGCAGTTCTTC.

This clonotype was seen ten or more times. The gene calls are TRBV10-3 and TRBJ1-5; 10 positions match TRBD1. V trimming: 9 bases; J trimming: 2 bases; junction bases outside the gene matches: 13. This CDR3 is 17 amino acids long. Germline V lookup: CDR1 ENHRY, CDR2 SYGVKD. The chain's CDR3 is CAISPGQGREGNQPQHF. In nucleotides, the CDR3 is TGTGCCATATCCCCGGGACAGGGGAGGGAGGGCAATCAGCCCCAGCATTTT.

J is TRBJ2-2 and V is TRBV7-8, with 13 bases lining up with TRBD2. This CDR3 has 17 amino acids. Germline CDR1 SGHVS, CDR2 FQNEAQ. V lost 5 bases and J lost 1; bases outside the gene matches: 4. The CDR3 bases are TGTGCCAGCAGCCCTAGACTAGCGGGAGGGAACACCGGGGAGCTGTTTTTT. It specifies CASSPRLAGGNTGELFF.

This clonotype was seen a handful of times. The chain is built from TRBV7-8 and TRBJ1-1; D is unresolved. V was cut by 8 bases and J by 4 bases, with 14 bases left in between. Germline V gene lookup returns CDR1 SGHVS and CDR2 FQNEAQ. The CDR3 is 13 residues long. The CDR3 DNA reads TGTGCCAGCTCGAGGCAGCGGAGCACTGAAGCTTTCTTT. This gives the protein CASSRQRSTEAFF.

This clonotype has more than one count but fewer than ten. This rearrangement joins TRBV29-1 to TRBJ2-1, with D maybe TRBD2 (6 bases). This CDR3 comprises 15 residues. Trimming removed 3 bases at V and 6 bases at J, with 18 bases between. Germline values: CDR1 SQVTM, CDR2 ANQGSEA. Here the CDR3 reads CSVEYRGGFFNEQFF. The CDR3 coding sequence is TGCAGCGTTGAGTATAGAGGAGGGTTCTTCAATGAGCAGTTCTTC.

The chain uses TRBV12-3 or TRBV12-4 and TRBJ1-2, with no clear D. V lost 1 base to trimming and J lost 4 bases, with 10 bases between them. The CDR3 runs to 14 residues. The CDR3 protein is CASSLDPRRYGYTF. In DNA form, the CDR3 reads TGTGCCAGCAGTTTAGATCCGCGGCGCTATGGCTACACCTTC.

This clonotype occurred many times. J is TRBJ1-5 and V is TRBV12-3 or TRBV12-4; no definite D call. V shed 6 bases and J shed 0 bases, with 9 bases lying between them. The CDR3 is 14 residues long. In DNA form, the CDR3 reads TGTGCCAGCAGCTTCGACCGTAGCAATCAGCCCCAGCATTTT. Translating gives CASSFDRSNQPQHF.

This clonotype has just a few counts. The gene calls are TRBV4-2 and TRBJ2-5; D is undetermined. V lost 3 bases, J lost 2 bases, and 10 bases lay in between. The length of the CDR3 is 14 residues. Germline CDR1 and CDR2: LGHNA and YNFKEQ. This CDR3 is CASSQPKGQETQYF. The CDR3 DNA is TGTGCCAGCAGCCAGCCCAAAGGACAAGAGACCCAGTACTTC.

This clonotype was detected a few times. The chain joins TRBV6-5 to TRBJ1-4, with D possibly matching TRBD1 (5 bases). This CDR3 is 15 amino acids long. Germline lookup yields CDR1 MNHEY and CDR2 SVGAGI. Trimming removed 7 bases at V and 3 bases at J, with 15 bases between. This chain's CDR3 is CASTRGKGANEKLFF. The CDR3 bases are TGTGCCAGCACGAGGGGAAAAGGGGCTAATGAAAAACTGTTTTTT.

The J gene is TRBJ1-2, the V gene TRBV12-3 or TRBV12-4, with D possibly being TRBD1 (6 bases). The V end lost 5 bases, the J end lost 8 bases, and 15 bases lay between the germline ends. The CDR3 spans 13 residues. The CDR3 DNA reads TGTGCCAGCAGTCCAGGGGACTTGGGGGGCTACACCTTC. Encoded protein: CASSPGDLGGYTF.

The CDR3 sequence: CASSQQAGGGEQYF. CDR3 nucleotide sequence: TGTGCCAGCAGCCAACAAGCGGGAGGGGGTGAGCAGTACTTC. V usage is TRBV3-1 and J usage is TRBJ2-7; TRBD2 matches 10 bases. From germline, CDR1 is LGHDT and CDR2 YNNKEL (reference sequence). The CDR3 contains 14 residues. The ends lost 2 bases at V and 7 bases at J; junction bases unmatched: 5.

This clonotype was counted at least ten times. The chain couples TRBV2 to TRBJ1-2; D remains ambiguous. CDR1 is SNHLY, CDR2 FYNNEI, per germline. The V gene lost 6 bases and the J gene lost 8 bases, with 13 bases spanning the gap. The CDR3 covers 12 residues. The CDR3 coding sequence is TGTGCCAGCAGCGCCGGGATCCCAGGCTACACCTTC. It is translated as CASSAGIPGYTF.

The CDR3 sequence: CAISTYSGRENEQFF. In DNA form, the CDR3 reads TGTGCCATCAGTACCTATAGCGGGAGGGAGAATGAGCAGTTCTTC. The V call is TRBV10-3, the J call TRBJ2-1; 11 positions agree with TRBD2. V was clipped by 5 bases and J by 7 bases; unmatched bases: 7. Per germline, CDR1 ENHRY and CDR2 SYGVKD. This CDR3 contains 15 residues.

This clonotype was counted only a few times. The CDR3 reads CASSFPPGQGGANTGELFF. The CDR3 DNA reads TGTGCCAGCAGTTTCCCTCCGGGACAGGGGGGCGCGAACACCGGGGAGCTGTTTTTT. The rearrangement joins TRBV28 to TRBJ2-2, with 11 nucleotides matching TRBD1. In germline, CDR1 is MDHEN, CDR2 SYDVKM. CDR3 length: 19 residues. The J segment lost 0 bases and the V segment lost 3 bases, leaving 9 bases of the junction unmatched.

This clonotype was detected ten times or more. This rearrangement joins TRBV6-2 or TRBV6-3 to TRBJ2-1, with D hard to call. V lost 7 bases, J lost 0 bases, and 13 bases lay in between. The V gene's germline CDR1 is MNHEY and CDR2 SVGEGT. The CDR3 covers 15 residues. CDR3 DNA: TGTGCCAGCAAACCCACTTCCAACTCCTACAATGAGCAGTTCTTC. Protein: CASKPTSNSYNEQFF.

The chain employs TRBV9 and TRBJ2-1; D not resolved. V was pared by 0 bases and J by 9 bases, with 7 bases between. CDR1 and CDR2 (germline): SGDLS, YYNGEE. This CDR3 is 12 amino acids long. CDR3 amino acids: CASSVADREQFF. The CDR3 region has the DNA TGTGCCAGCAGCGTAGCAGATCGTGAGCAGTTCTTC.

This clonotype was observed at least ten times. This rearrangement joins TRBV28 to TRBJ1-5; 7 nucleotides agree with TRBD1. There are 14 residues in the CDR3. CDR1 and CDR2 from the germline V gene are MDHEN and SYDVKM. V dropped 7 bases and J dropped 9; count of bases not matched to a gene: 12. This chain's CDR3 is CASTRGAGPGPQHF. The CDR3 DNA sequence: TGTGCCAGCACCAGGGGGGCAGGCCCAGGGCCCCAGCATTTT.

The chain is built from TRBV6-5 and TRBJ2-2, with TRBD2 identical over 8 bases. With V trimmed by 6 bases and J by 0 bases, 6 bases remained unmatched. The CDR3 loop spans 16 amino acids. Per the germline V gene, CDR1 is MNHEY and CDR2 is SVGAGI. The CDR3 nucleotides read TGTGCCAGCAGCTTCTTGACTAGCGCGAACACCGGGGAGCTGTTTTTT. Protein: CASSFLTSANTGELFF.

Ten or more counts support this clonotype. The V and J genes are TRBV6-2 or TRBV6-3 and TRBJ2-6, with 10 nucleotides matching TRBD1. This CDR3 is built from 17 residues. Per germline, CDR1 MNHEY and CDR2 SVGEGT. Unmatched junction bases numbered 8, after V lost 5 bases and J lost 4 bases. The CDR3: CASSTRQGAQGANVLTF. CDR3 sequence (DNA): TGTGCCAGCAGTACCAGACAGGGGGCGCAGGGGGCCAACGTCCTGACTTTC.